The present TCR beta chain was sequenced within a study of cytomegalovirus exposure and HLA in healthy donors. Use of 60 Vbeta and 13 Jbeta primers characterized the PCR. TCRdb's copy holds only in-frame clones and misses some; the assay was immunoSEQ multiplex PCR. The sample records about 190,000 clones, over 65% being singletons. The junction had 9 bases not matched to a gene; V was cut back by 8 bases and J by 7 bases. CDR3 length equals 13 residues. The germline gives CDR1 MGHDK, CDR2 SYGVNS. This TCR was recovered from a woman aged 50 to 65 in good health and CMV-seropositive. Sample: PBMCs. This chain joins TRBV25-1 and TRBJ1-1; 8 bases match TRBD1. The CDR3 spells CASLGQGKNEAFF. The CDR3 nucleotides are TGTGCCAGCCTAGGACAGGGTAAGAATGAAGCTTTCTTT.